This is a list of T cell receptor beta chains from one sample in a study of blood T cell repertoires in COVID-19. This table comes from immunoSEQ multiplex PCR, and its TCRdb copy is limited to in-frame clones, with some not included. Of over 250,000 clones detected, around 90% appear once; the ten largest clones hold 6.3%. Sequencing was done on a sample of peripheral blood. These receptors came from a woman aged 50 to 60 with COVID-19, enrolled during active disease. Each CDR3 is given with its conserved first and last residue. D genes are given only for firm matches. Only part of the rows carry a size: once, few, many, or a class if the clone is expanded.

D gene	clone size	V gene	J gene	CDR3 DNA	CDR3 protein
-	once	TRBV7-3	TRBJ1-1	TGTGCCAGCAGCTTGGGCCACTCGAACACTGAAGCTTTCTTT	CASSLGHSNTEAFF
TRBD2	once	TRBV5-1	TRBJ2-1	TGCGCCAGCAGACTAGCGGGGTCCTCCTACAATGAGCAGTTCTTC	CASRLAGSSYNEQFF
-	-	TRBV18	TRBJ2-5	TGTGCCAGCTCACCACCGACAGGAAAAGAGATCCAGTACTTC	CASSPPTGKEIQYF
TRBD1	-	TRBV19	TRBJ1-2	TGTGCCAGTAGAAGACAGGGGGAGTGGCGCTATGGCTACACCTTC	CASRRQGEWRYGYTF
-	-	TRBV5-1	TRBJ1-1	TGCGCCAGCAGCTTGGACGGACAAGGGAAGGGAGGGGACACTGAAGCTTTCTTT	CASSLDGQGKGGDTEAFF
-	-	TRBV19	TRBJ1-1	TGTGCCAGTAGTATCCGCACAGACCGAAGGCAGGGGACTGAAGCTTTCTTT	CASSIRTDRRQGTEAFF
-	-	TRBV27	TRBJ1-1	TGTGCCAGCAGTTTAGGGGGGGACACTGAAGCTTTCTTT	CASSLGGDTEAFF
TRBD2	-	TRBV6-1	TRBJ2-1	TGTGCCAGCAGTGAAAGCGGGATCTTGGAGTTCTTC	CASSESGILEFF
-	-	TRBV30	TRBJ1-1	TGTGCCTGGCGTTACTCCGTGGGGGCGAATAGCGCTGAAGCTTTCTTT	CAWRYSVGANSAEAFF
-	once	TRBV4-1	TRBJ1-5	TGCGCCAGCAGCCACCCCCCTCAGAATCAGCCCCAGCATTTT	CASSHPPQNQPQHF
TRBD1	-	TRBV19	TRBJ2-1	TGTGCCGCGTCCCGGGACAGGGGAAACAATGAGCAGTTCTTC	CAASRDRGNNEQFF
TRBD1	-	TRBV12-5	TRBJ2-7	TGTGCTAGTGGTTTGGTACAGGGGAGTTCCTTCTACGAGCAGTACTTC	CASGLVQGSSFYEQYF
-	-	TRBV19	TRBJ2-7	TGTGCCAGTAGTCGAGGGATCAACGAGCAGTACTTC	CASSRGINEQYF
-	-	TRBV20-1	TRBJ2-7	TGCAGTGCTAGTTTTGACGTACAGGGATACGAGCAGTACTTC	CSASFDVQGYEQYF
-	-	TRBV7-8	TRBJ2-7	TGTGCCAGCAGCTTAGGTCCGGAGGCGGACGAGCAGTACTTC	CASSLGPEADEQYF
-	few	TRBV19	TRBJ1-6	TGTGCCAGTAGTTTCTCCGGGAGGACGGGTAATTCACCCCTCCACTTT	CASSFSGRTGNSPLHF
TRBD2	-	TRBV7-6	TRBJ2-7	TGTGCCAGCAGCTCCACCGGGACTAGCGACTCCTACGAGCAGTACTTC	CASSSTGTSDSYEQYF
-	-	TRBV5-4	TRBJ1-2	TGTGCCAGCAGCCTGGAGTGGGCCCCAACCAGCTATGGCTACACCTTC	CASSLEWAPTSYGYTF
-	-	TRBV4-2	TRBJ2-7	TGTGCCAGCAGCCAAGATAGAACCTTAGACTCCTACGAGCAGTACTTC	CASSQDRTLDSYEQYF
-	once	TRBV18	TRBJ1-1	TGTGCCAGCTCACCCACGGGGGGGAACACTGAAGCTTTCTTT	CASSPTGGNTEAFF
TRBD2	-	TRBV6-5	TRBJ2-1	TGTGCCAGCAGTTACCGCGGGACTAGCGGACGAACAGAGCAGTTCTTC	CASSYRGTSGRTEQFF
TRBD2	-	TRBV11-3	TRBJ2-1	TGTGCCAGCAGCTTAGAAGTGACTAGCGGGAGGGCCCGGTTCTTC	CASSLEVTSGRARFF